Listed below are T cell receptor beta chains from one sample, sequenced in a study of metastatic and nonmetastatic thyroid tumors. TCRdb re-called the PCR reads with MiXCR. This sample has 45,000 to 50,000 clones; roughly a fifth occur once, and the top ten carry around 3.8%. What was sequenced was blood. The receptors here all came from a male donor with papillary thyroid cancer or a benign thyroid nodule (not recorded which). Some clones in this sample may be carry-over from other donors' samples. Both conserved end residues are part of each CDR3. The order of the fields is V gene, clone size, J gene, D gene, CDR3 DNA, CDR3 protein. D genes are given only for firm matches. Size values are once, few and many counts, or a class for expanded clones, and some rows have none.

>TRBV28|-|TRBJ1-2|-
TGTCCCAGCAGTTACGGCGGTGGCTATGGCTACACCTTC
CPSSYGGGYGYTF
>TRBV7-6|-|TRBJ2-7|-
TGTGCCTGGTGCTCCGGGAACGAGCAGTACTTC
CAWCSGNEQYF
>TRBV2|many|TRBJ2-1|TRBD2
TGTGCCAGCACCGAGACGAACGGACTAGCTGGTGAGCAGTTCTTC
CASTETNGLAGEQFF
>TRBV18|many|TRBJ2-7|TRBD1
TGTGCCAGCTCAGAACAGGGGGACTACGAGCAGTACTTC
CASSEQGDYEQYF
>TRBV12-3/TRBV12-4|many|TRBJ2-3|TRBD2
TGTGCCAGCAGTTTAGGGACTAGCGGAGCCACAGATACGCAGTATTTT
CASSLGTSGATDTQYF
>TRBV30|many|TRBJ2-2|TRBD1
TGTGCCTGGATCGGACAGGCGGCGGGCACCGGGGAGCTGTTTTTT
CAWIGQAAGTGELFF
>TRBV20-1|medium-sized|TRBJ2-7|-
TGCAGTGGGCTCGGGTCAGGGAAGTACGAGCAGTACTTC
CSGLGSGKYEQYF
>TRBV7-6|-|TRBJ2-2|-
TGTGCCAGCAGCAGTGGACAAAGGGACACCGGGGAGCTGTTTTTT
CASSSGQRDTGELFF
>TRBV3-1|once|TRBJ1-2|-
TGTGCCAGCTGGCAAGCCTGGGGGTCTTATGGCTACACCTTC
CASWQAWGSYGYTF
>TRBV7-6|-|TRBJ1-1|-
TGTGCCAGCAGCTTAGCGGGAGGACAGTCTGAAGCTTTCTTT
CASSLAGGQSEAFF
>TRBV6-1|medium-sized|TRBJ2-7|TRBD1
TGTGCCAGCAAACTTACCGGGACAGGGGGCGACGAGCAGTACTTC
CASKLTGTGGDEQYF
>TRBV28|many|TRBJ2-5|TRBD2
TGTGCCAGCAGCCAGGGACTAGCGGGAGGCCAAGAGACCCAGTACTTC
CASSQGLAGGQETQYF
>TRBV7-9|-|TRBJ2-5|-
TGTGCCAGCATCCCACCTGGGACTATCGGAGGGGGGACCCAGTACTTC
CASIPPGTIGGGTQYF
>TRBV15|few|TRBJ2-7|-
TGTGCCACCAGCAGTGAAGGGAGCAGTAAGGGGCAGTACTTC
CATSSEGSSKGQYF
>TRBV2|many|TRBJ1-1|-
TGTGCCAGCAGTGGGAGGGAGGAAGGTGAAGCTTTCTTT
CASSGREEGEAFF
>TRBV6-1|many|TRBJ2-1|TRBD1
TGTGCCAGCAGCCCCTTGACAGGGTCTAATTCGGGTGAGCAGTTCTTC
CASSPLTGSNSGEQFF
>TRBV5-6|many|TRBJ2-2|-
TGTGCCAGCAGCCCAGTGGCCGCCCGGGTCACCGGGGAGCTGTTTTTT
CASSPVAARVTGELFF
>TRBV20-1|few|TRBJ2-7|-
TGCAGTGCTAGGGGCCCACCGGGACGGATAGCCTACGAGCAGTACTTC
CSARGPPGRIAYEQYF
>TRBV7-2|many|TRBJ1-5|TRBD1
TGTGCCAGCAGCATACAGGGGGGTCAGCCCCAGCATTTT
CASSIQGGQPQHF
>TRBV7-9|many|TRBJ2-3|-
TGTGCCAGCAGCAAGGGGGTCAATACGCAGTATTTT
CASSKGVNTQYF
>TRBV3-1|-|TRBJ2-7|TRBD2
TGTGCCAGTAGCCATGGATCTAGTGGGAGGGCCTACGAGCAGTACTTC
CASSHGSSGRAYEQYF
>TRBV7-9|-|TRBJ2-2|-
TGTGCCAGCAGTCCGTACAGGGTACTGAACGGGGAGCTGTTTTTT
CASSPYRVLNGELFF
>TRBV7-3|few|TRBJ2-3|-
TGTGCCAGCAGCGACTCAGATACGCAGTATTTT
CASSDSDTQYF
>TRBV2|many|TRBJ1-6|-
TGTGCCAGCAGTGAAGGGGGACCGAACTATAATTCACCCCTCCACTTT
CASSEGGPNYNSPLHF
>TRBV6-1|medium-sized|TRBJ1-6|-
TGTGCCATAAATCCGACAGTCCTCTCCTATAATTCACCCCTCCACTTT
CAINPTVLSYNSPLHF
>TRBV6-1|many|TRBJ1-2|-
TGTGCCAGCAGCCAAGGCGGGAGGGGCTACACCTTC
CASSQGGRGYTF
>TRBV5-1|few|TRBJ1-3|-
TGCGCCAGCAGCCCGGGACCGGGAAATGGAAACACCATATATTTT
CASSPGPGNGNTIYF
>TRBV24-1|many|TRBJ2-7|-
TGTGCCACCAGTGGCGAAGGAGAGACCTACGAGCAGTACTTC
CATSGEGETYEQYF
>TRBV25-1|many|TRBJ1-5|TRBD1
TGTGCCAGCAGTGACCCGGGACAGGGGCGTTTTCGGCCCCAGCATTTT
CASSDPGQGRFRPQHF
>TRBV28|few|TRBJ2-3|-
TGTGCCAGCAGTCACGGTTCTAGCGTGATGATAAGGGCAGATACGCAGTATTTT
CASSHGSSVMIRADTQYF
>TRBV20-1|-|TRBJ2-5|TRBD2
TGCAGTGCTAGTGTTAGCGGGGGCGAGGGGGAGACCCAGTACTTC
CSASVSGGEGETQYF
>TRBV4-2|many|TRBJ2-3|-
TGTGCCAGCAGCCCGCGGGACAGAAACACAGATACGCAGTATTTT
CASSPRDRNTDTQYF
>TRBV13|many|TRBJ2-2|-
TGTGCCAGCAGCTTAGCTAGGGGTCCCGGGGAGCTGTTTTTT
CASSLARGPGELFF
>TRBV18|-|TRBJ2-5|-
TGTGCCAGCTCACCGTACCAAGAGACCCAGTACTTC
CASSPYQETQYF
>TRBV12-3/TRBV12-4|-|TRBJ2-7|-
TGTGCCAGCAGTTTACAGACAACCTACGAGCAGTACTTC
CASSLQTTYEQYF
>TRBV6-1|many|TRBJ2-5|TRBD1
TGTGCCAGCAGTAGGGGGCGAGAGACCCAGTACTTC
CASSRGRETQYF
>TRBV2|many|TRBJ2-1|TRBD2
TGTGCCAGCAGCGGGGGGTTGGGTAATGAGCAGTTCTTC
CASSGGLGNEQFF
>TRBV11-2|-|TRBJ2-7|TRBD1
TGTGCCAGCAGCCTTTTGGTATCACAGGGGTCCTACGGGCAGTACTTC
CASSLLVSQGSYGQYF
>TRBV30|many|TRBJ2-1|-
TGTGCCTGGATACCCCGGGACCTAGGAAATGAGCAGTTCTTC
CAWIPRDLGNEQFF
>TRBV20-1|-|TRBJ2-1|TRBD2
TGCAGTGCTAGGCCGGGAGGTGACATGGTATACAATGAGCAGTTCTTC
CSARPGGDMVYNEQFF
>TRBV5-4|many|TRBJ2-2|-
TGTGCCAGCAGCTTGGAAGCCGGGTATGGCGGGGAGCTGTTTTTT
CASSLEAGYGGELFF
>TRBV5-5|many|TRBJ2-3|-
TGTGCCAGCAGCTTGGAGGCAGATACGCAGTATTTT
CASSLEADTQYF
>TRBV6-1|few|TRBJ1-2|TRBD1
TGTGCCAGCACCCGTTCAGGGACAGATGGCTACACCTTC
CASTRSGTDGYTF
>TRBV11-2|many|TRBJ1-4|-
TGTGCCAGCAGCTTAGGGCCTCGGGGGCTGACTAATGAAAAACTGTTTTTT
CASSLGPRGLTNEKLFF
>TRBV27|few|TRBJ2-1|-
TGTGCCAGCAGTCGAGGTATGGCGTCTAGGAATGAGCAGTTCTTC
CASSRGMASRNEQFF
>TRBV10-3|medium-sized|TRBJ2-2|-
TGTGCCATCAGGGGGACGGAACCTAACACCGGGGAGCTGTTTTTT
CAIRGTEPNTGELFF
>TRBV9|-|TRBJ2-3|-
TGTGCCAGCAGCTCCCGTGGGAGCACAGATACGCAGTATTTT
CASSSRGSTDTQYF
>TRBV6-1|-|TRBJ2-1|-
TGTGCCAGCAGCCAGGGGGGAAGTATCTGGATCGAGCAGTTCTTC
CASSQGGSIWIEQFF
>TRBV5-1|medium-sized|TRBJ2-2|TRBD1
TGCGCCAGCAGCTCGGGGGCCGGGACAGGGGCCACCGGGGAGCTGTTTTTT
CASSSGAGTGATGELFF